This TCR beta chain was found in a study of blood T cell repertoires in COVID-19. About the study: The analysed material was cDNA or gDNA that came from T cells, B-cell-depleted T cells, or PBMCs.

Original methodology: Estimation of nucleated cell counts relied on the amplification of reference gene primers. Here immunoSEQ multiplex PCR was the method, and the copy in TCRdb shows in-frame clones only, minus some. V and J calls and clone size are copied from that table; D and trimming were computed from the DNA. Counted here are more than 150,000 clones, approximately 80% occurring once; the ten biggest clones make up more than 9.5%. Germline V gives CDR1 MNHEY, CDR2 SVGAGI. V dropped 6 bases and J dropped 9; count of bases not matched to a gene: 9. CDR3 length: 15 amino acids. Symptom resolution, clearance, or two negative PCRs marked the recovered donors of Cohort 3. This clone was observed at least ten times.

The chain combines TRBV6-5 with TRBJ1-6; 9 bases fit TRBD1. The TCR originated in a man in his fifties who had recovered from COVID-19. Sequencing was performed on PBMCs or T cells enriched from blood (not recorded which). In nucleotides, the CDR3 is TGTGCCAGCAGAGCCGGGACAGGGCATAGTTCACCCCTCCACTTT. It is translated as CASRAGTGHSSPLHF.